These T cell receptor beta chains were read from a single sample in a study of T cells in Graves' hyperthyroidism and ophthalmopathy. MiXCR was run by TCRdb on the multiplex PCR reads, yielding one entry per CDR3 protein. The sample shows over 400,000 distinct CDR3 sequences, about 14% of them seen only once. Sequencing was carried out using blood. The receptor set was obtained from a young man with Graves' ophthalmopathy. The CDR3 runs from the conserved cysteine through the conserved F or W. The D gene is left open where the match is weak. Size is omitted from some rows. Given values are once, few, many or a class for expanded clones.

J gene | clone size | V gene | D gene | CDR3 DNA | CDR3 protein
TRBJ2-7 | many | TRBV20-1 | NA | TGCAGTGCTCCGACAGTGCTAGAGATCCTGTCCCCCAGTTACGAGCAGTACTTC | CSAPTVLEILSPSYEQYF
TRBJ2-7 | NA | TRBV19 | TRBD1 | TGTGCCAGTAGTATAGGGGACAGACCCTACGAGCAGTACTTC | CASSIGDRPYEQYF
TRBJ2-1 | many | TRBV18 | NA | TGTGCCAGCTCAGCGACAGATTCCTACAATGAGCAGTTCTTC | CASSATDSYNEQFF
TRBJ2-5 | many | TRBV2 | NA | TGTGCCAGCGGGGCAGGGAGCGCCCAAGAGACCCAGTACTTC | CASGAGSAQETQYF
TRBJ1-1 | few | TRBV18 | NA | TGTGCCAGCTCACCCTCCTCGACAGCAAGAACTAAGGCTTTCTTT | CASSPSSTARTKAFF
TRBJ2-2 | few | TRBV10-1 | TRBD1 | TGCGCCAGCAAAGCGGACAGGGGCAGCACCGGGGAGCTGTTTTTT | CASKADRGSTGELFF
TRBJ2-2 | NA | TRBV20-1 | NA | TGCAGTGCTAGAGCACTAGGGAACACCGGGGAGCTGTTTTTT | CSARALGNTGELFF
TRBJ2-7 | many | TRBV6-1 | NA | TGTGCCAGCAGATCCTCCGGGACGGTGGCGTACTTC | CASRSSGTVAYF
TRBJ2-7 | many | TRBV30 | NA | TGTGCCTGGGCGCCAGGGACCCACGAGCAGTACTTC | CAWAPGTHEQYF
TRBJ1-5 | many | TRBV9 | NA | TGTGCCAGCAGCGTAGGACTTAATAGCAATCAGCCCCAGCATTTT | CASSVGLNSNQPQHF
TRBJ1-1 | NA | TRBV12-3/TRBV12-4 | TRBD1 | TGTGCCAGCAGGGGGGGGACAGGGGGCACTGAAGCTTTCTTT | CASRGGTGGTEAFF
TRBJ2-5 | many | TRBV3-1 | NA | TGTGCCAGCAGCGGGCCAGTCCAAGAGACCCAGTACTTC | CASSGPVQETQYF
TRBJ2-3 | many | TRBV11-2 | TRBD1 | TGTGCCAGCAGCTTTTTGGGACAGGGAACAGATACGCAGTATTTT | CASSFLGQGTDTQYF
TRBJ1-1 | many | TRBV2 | TRBD1 | TGTGCCAGCAGAGACAGGGAGAACACTGAAGCTTTCTTT | CASRDRENTEAFF
TRBJ1-1 | many | TRBV11-1 | TRBD1 | TGTGCCAGCAGCTCTTACTTGGACAGGGGGGTCAGCGACACTGAAGCTTTCTTT | CASSSYLDRGVSDTEAFF
TRBJ2-1 | NA | TRBV9 | NA | TGTGCCAGCAGCTCTGGACGGGGTTCCTACAATGAGCAGTTCTTC | CASSSGRGSYNEQFF
TRBJ2-1 | many | TRBV2 | NA | TGTGCCAGCAGTTTCAACAATGAGCAGTTCTTC | CASSFNNEQFF
TRBJ1-2 | many | TRBV5-6 | TRBD1 | TGTGCCAGCAGCCAGCCGGGACAGGGTTATGGCTACACCTTC | CASSQPGQGYGYTF
TRBJ2-5 | NA | TRBV27 | NA | TGTGCCAGCAGTTCTCTAGGGCCTCAAGAGACCCAGTACTTC | CASSSLGPQETQYF
TRBJ1-5 | few | TRBV29-1 | NA | TGCAGCGTGGGGGTAGGTGACCTGGGGCCCCAGCATTTT | CSVGVGDLGPQHF
TRBJ2-7 | many | TRBV7-9 | TRBD2 | TGTGCCAGCAGCCCGTACTCGCTAGCGGACTACGAGCAGTACTTC | CASSPYSLADYEQYF
TRBJ2-7 | many | TRBV5-6 | TRBD2 | TGTGCCAGCAGCCGGCGGGGGATACTAGCGACGGGGAGCGAGCAGTACTTC | CASSRRGILATGSEQYF
TRBJ2-5 | few | TRBV5-1 | NA | TGCGCCAGCAGCATAAACCCAGGGATCCAAGAGACCCAGTACTTC | CASSINPGIQETQYF
TRBJ2-1 | NA | TRBV7-8 | TRBD2 | TGTGCCAGCAGCGGGACTAGCGGGGGGGGTTTTTACAATGAGCAGTTCTTC | CASSGTSGGGFYNEQFF
TRBJ1-1 | NA | TRBV5-1 | TRBD1 | TGCGCCAGCACCACTGGGTACAGGGGGCAATATGAAGCTTTCTTT | CASTTGYRGQYEAFF
TRBJ1-4 | few | TRBV19 | TRBD1 | TGTGCCAGTATGATCGGGACAGGGGACGAAAAACTGTTTTTT | CASMIGTGDEKLFF
TRBJ2-2 | NA | TRBV9 | NA | TGTGCCAGCAGCGTAACACTCGCGAACACCGGGGAGCTGTTTTTT | CASSVTLANTGELFF
TRBJ2-7 | NA | TRBV4-1 | TRBD1 | TGCGCCAGCAGCCCAACTGGGAACAGGGGCGGATACGAGCAGTACTTC | CASSPTGNRGGYEQYF
TRBJ1-2 | many | TRBV20-1 | NA | TGCAGTTCTAACCGGGACACTAATAACTATGGCTACACCTTC | CSSNRDTNNYGYTF
TRBJ2-1 | many | TRBV6-1 | NA | TGTGCCAGCAGTGAGGGGGGGGCCCTAAAGCATGAGCAGTTCTTC | CASSEGGALKHEQFF
TRBJ2-3 | few | TRBV27 | NA | TGTGCCAGCAGTGGGGCGGGTGAACGGAACACAGATACGCAGTATTTT | CASSGAGERNTDTQYF
TRBJ1-5 | few | TRBV5-1 | NA | TGCGCCAGCAGCTTAGACACTAGCAATCAGCCCCAGCATTTT | CASSLDTSNQPQHF
TRBJ2-2 | few | TRBV14 | NA | TGTGCCAGCAGCCATAACAGGGACTACACCGGGGAGCTGTTTTTT | CASSHNRDYTGELFF
TRBJ2-2 | few | TRBV14 | TRBD2 | TGTGCCAGCAGCCCCGGGCGGGGGTTCAGCGGGGAGCTGTTTTTT | CASSPGRGFSGELFF
TRBJ2-7 | NA | TRBV7-2 | TRBD2 | TGTGCCAGCAGCTTAGCGGCCCCGGGACTAGCAGTCGAGCAGTACTTC | CASSLAAPGLAVEQYF
TRBJ1-1 | NA | TRBV27 | TRBD1 | TGTGCCAGCAGCCAACAGGGGGAAGCTTTCTTT | CASSQQGEAFF
TRBJ1-4 | many | TRBV5-1 | NA | TGCGCCAGCAGCTTCCAAGGTCATGTTAATGAAAAACTGTTTTTT | CASSFQGHVNEKLFF
TRBJ2-7 | many | TRBV2 | NA | TGTGCCAGCAGTGAACTAGGGATTGCCTACGAGCAGTACTTC | CASSELGIAYEQYF
TRBJ2-3 | many | TRBV6-1 | TRBD1 | TGTGCCAGCAGTGAAGGACAGGGAGACATAGATACGCAGTATTTT | CASSEGQGDIDTQYF
TRBJ1-2 | many | TRBV12-3/TRBV12-4 | NA | TGTGCCAGCAGTTTAGGGCTGGACGGAGTCAACTATGGCTACACCTTC | CASSLGLDGVNYGYTF
TRBJ2-1 | many | TRBV3-1 | TRBD2 | TGTGCCAGCAGCCAGCAAAGCGGGAGTCTAACCTACAATGAGCAGTTCTTC | CASSQQSGSLTYNEQFF
TRBJ2-7 | many | TRBV12-5 | NA | TGTGCTAGTGGCCTGACAAGACCCTACGAGCAGTACTTC | CASGLTRPYEQYF
TRBJ2-1 | many | TRBV20-1 | NA | TGCAGTGCTAGTGGCGGGCAGAGCTCCTACAATGAGCAGTTCTTC | CSASGGQSSYNEQFF
TRBJ2-3 | many | TRBV5-1 | NA | TGCGCCAGCAGCCCGAGTGGGAGGAGAACAGATACGCAGTATTTT | CASSPSGRRTDTQYF
TRBJ1-1 | few | TRBV19 | TRBD1 | TGTGCCAGTACCTTCCCGGACAGGGGGCCAATTTCGAACACTGAAGCTTTCTTT | CASTFPDRGPISNTEAFF
TRBJ2-7 | many | TRBV9 | NA | TGTGCCAGCAGCGTAGCTTCTGAGAGCGAGCAGTACTTC | CASSVASESEQYF
TRBJ2-5 | NA | TRBV20-1 | TRBD2 | TGCAGTGCTGCGGGCGGGGGGGCTCGGGAGACCCAGTACTTC | CSAAGGGARETQYF
TRBJ2-1 | many | TRBV6-2/TRBV6-3 | NA | TGTGCCAGCAGCACTCGACCGTTGGTCCCGCAGTTCTTC | CASSTRPLVPQFF